The 27 T cell receptor beta chains given below trace back to one sample, sequenced in a study of blood T cell repertoires in COVID-19. Assay used: immunoSEQ multiplex PCR; TCRdb lists only in-frame clones, some missing. The table lists roughly 250,000 clones, 80% to 90% of them singletons. The sequenced sample was PBMCs or T cells enriched from blood (not recorded which). The source is a woman in her thirties who had recovered from COVID-19.

The chain joins TRBV19 to TRBJ1-1; D is perhaps TRBD1 (5 bases). This CDR3 has 11 amino acids. The germline gives CDR1 LNHDA, CDR2 SQIVND (reference sequence). V was shortened by 4 bases and J by 8 bases, with 8 bases between the two germline ends. The CDR3 DNA sequence: TGTGCCAGTAGTAGTAAGGGGGAAGCTTTCTTT. Its translation is CASSSKGEAFF. Drawing the rest from reference TRBV19 and TRBJ1-1, the complete variable domain is DGGITQSPKYLFRKEGQNVTLSCEQNLNHDAMYWYRQDPGQGLRLIYYSQIVNDFQKGDIAEGYSVSREKKESFPLTVTSAQKNPTAFYLCASSSKGEAFFGQGTRLTVV.

This clone was observed once. This chain links TRBV4-1 with TRBJ2-7; D may be TRBD1 (6 bases). The CDR3 covers 16 residues. CDR1 and CDR2 (germline): MGHRA, YSYEKL. V lost 3 bases and J lost 1, with 16 bases in between. CDR3 protein: CASSQFIGGASYEQYF. Written as DNA, the CDR3 is TGCGCCAGCAGCCAGTTTATAGGGGGAGCTTCCTACGAGCAGTACTTC.

The chain is built from TRBV27 and TRBJ1-5; no reliable D call. Germline CDR1 is MNHEY and CDR2 is SMNVEV (reference sequence). V shed 5 bases and J shed 3 bases, with 17 bases lying between them. The CDR3 length is 16 residues. The CDR3 nucleotides are TGTGCCAGCAGTCCGGGGTCAGGAGGATTCAATCAGCCCCAGCATTTT. Its protein is CASSPGSGGFNQPQHF.

V gene TRBV5-6 combines with J gene TRBJ1-1; D is uncertain. Germline V gene data show CDR1 as SGHDT and CDR2 as YYEEEE. The CDR3 extends over 13 amino acids. With 0 bases removed from V and 5 bases from J, the gap between germline ends came to 8 bases. CDR3 amino acids: CASSLGRGTEAFF. DNA for the CDR3: TGTGCCAGCAGCTTGGGCCGGGGAACTGAAGCTTTCTTT.

Details on this clone: The sample has other DNA sequences that encode this CDR3 too. J is TRBJ1-2 and V is TRBV12-3 or TRBV12-4; D not resolved. The CDR3 contains 11 residues. V dropped 3 bases and J dropped 8 bases, with 7 bases sitting between them. The CDR3 loop reads CASSFGRGYTF. In DNA form, the CDR3 reads TGTGCCAGCAGTTTTGGGCGAGGCTACACCTTC.

The chain employs TRBV24-1 and TRBJ2-5; 10 bases map to TRBD1. The CDR3 length is 16 residues. Germline V CDR1 and CDR2: KGHDR, SFDVKD. The junction had 9 bases not matched to a gene; V was cut back by 4 bases and J by 5 bases. CDR3 amino acids: CATSEPGDRGPETQYF. CDR3 in DNA: TGTGCCACCAGTGAGCCTGGGGACAGGGGACCGGAGACCCAGTACTTC.

Points on this clone: The sample carries other DNA sequences with the same CDR3. The chain links TRBV5-1 to TRBJ1-1; D is uncertain. Per germline, CDR1 SGHRS and CDR2 YFSETQ. CDR3 length: 13 residues. The V end was cut by 2 bases, the J end by 1 base, with 6 bases between. The CDR3 DNA sequence: TGCGCCAGCAGCTTCGGCGGGAACACTGAAGCTTTCTTT. This codes for CASSFGGNTEAFF.

In this sample, this clone turned up once. The chain employs TRBV7-9 and TRBJ2-7, with unresolved D. The V gene lost 1 base and the J gene lost 1 base, with 11 bases spanning the gap. This CDR3 is built from 15 residues. Germline V gene sequence: CDR1 SEHNR, CDR2 FQNEAQ (reference sequence). The CDR3 DNA is TGTGCCAGCAGCTTAGATTCCTCCCTTTCCTACGAGCAGTACTTC. It yields the protein CASSLDSSLSYEQYF.

The chain employs TRBV25-1 and TRBJ1-1, with TRBD1 matching over 7 bases. The CDR3 is 13 residues long. Trimming took 5 bases from V and 5 from J; bases not matched to a gene: 5. The V gene's germline CDR1 is MGHDK and CDR2 SYGVNS. The CDR3 DNA sequence: TGTGCCAGCAGTCCACTGGGACAGACTGAAGCTTTCTTT. Its translation is CASSPLGQTEAFF.

The chain recombines TRBV24-1 with TRBJ1-2, with TRBD1 as a possible D gene (6 bases). V was trimmed by 5 bases and J by 5 bases, leaving 14 bases between them. The CDR3 spans 14 residues. Germline-derived CDR1 and CDR2 are KGHDR and SFDVKD. CDR3 nucleotides: TGTGCCACCAGTGGAGCAGGGGCGCCGTATGGCTACACCTTC. It translates to CATSGAGAPYGYTF.

The CDR3 DNA reads as TGTGCCAGCAGTTATGGGGTGGGGTGGGGGGCTGAAGCTTTCTTT. Its protein product is CASSYGVGWGAEAFF. The chain employs TRBV27 and TRBJ1-1, with D maybe TRBD1 (5 bases). CDR1 MNHEY and CDR2 SMNVEV come from the germline V gene (reference sequence). The CDR3 covers 15 residues. V lost 4 bases to trimming and J lost 6 bases, with 18 bases between them.

This sequence joins TRBV7-9 and TRBJ2-1; 9 bases align to TRBD2. This CDR3 is built from 16 residues. V was clipped by 1 base and J by 4 bases; unmatched bases: 5. Germline-derived CDR1 and CDR2 are SEHNR and FQNEAQ (reference sequence). The CDR3 DNA sequence: TGTGCCAGCAGCTTAGTGGCTAGCGGGGATTACAATGAGCAGTTCTTC. It codes for CASSLVASGDYNEQFF.

This rearrangement joins TRBV7-2 to TRBJ1-2, with D possibly being TRBD1 (6 bases). V shed 0 bases and J shed 4 bases, with 12 bases lying between them. CDR1 SGHTA and CDR2 FQGNSA come from the germline V gene. This CDR3 spans 15 amino acids. The DNA of the CDR3 is TGTGCCAGCAGCTTAGCGTTTCGGGACACCTATGGCTACACCTTC. This translates into CASSLAFRDTYGYTF.

The genes are TRBV7-9 and TRBJ1-5; D is unclear. The V end was cut by 1 base, the J end by 3 bases, with 13 bases between. This CDR3 spans 16 amino acids. Germline-derived CDR1 and CDR2 are SEHNR and FQNEAQ (reference sequence). In DNA form, the CDR3 reads TGTGCCAGCAGCTTAGACATCCGGGGTATCAATCAGCCCCAGCATTTT. Translated: CASSLDIRGINQPQHF.

The rearrangement joins TRBV13 to TRBJ2-7, with TRBD2 matching over 8 bases. The junction had 13 bases not matched to a gene; V was cut back by 1 base and J by 5 bases. Germline V lookup: CDR1 PRHDT, CDR2 FYEKMQ (reference sequence). The CDR3 runs 17 residues. DNA for the CDR3: TGTGCCAGCAGCTTAGTAGGACTAGCTGGATGGGAGGACGAGCAGTACTTC. Residues: CASSLVGLAGWEDEQYF.

The chain combines TRBV24-1 with TRBJ2-7; TRBD1 agrees at 11 bases. Germline assignment: CDR1 KGHDR and CDR2 SFDVKD. The CDR3 runs to 15 residues. V was pared by 4 bases and J by 2 bases, with 3 bases of the junction left unmatched. The CDR3 DNA sequence: TGTGCCACCAGTGACCAGGGACAGGGGGCCTACGAGCAGTACTTC. Encoded protein: CATSDQGQGAYEQYF.

The V and J genes are TRBV28 and TRBJ2-7; a possible D gene is TRBD2 (6 bases). The CDR3 has 17 residues. Germline V CDR1 and CDR2: MDHEN, SYDVKM. V was pared by 2 bases and J by 0 bases, with 17 bases between. In DNA form, the CDR3 reads TGTGCCAGCAGTTTACCAGGCGGAGGGGAAAGCTCCTACGAGCAGTACTTC. Residues: CASSLPGGGESSYEQYF.

This chain connects TRBV19 to TRBJ2-1; a weak D match, TRBD2 (6 bases). Germline CDR1 is LNHDA and CDR2 is SQIVND (reference sequence). V was pared by 3 bases and J by 7 bases, with 19 bases between. The CDR3 extends over 16 amino acids. The CDR3 is CASSIRENPYRNEQFF. CDR3 in DNA: TGTGCCAGTAGTATTCGGGAGAACCCGTACAGAAATGAGCAGTTCTTC.

The chain carries TRBV14 and TRBJ2-7; 8 nucleotides match TRBD2. V lost 1 base, J lost 0 bases, and 5 bases stayed unmatched. The germline gives CDR1 SGHDN, CDR2 FVKESK. This CDR3 region has 16 residues. In nucleotides, the CDR3 is TGTGCCAGCAGCCAAGCTAGCGGGTTTAGCTCCTACGAGCAGTACTTC. Amino acids: CASSQASGFSSYEQYF.

V is TRBV7-9 and J is TRBJ2-6; D perhaps matches TRBD2 (5 bases). CDR1 is SEHNR and CDR2 is FQNEAQ in the germline V gene (reference sequence). Deletions cut 5 bases from V and 1 base from J, with 12 bases between. There are 16 residues in the CDR3. CDR3 sequence: CASSHRSGSGANVLTF. As DNA, the CDR3 is TGTGCCAGCAGCCACAGATCGGGGTCTGGGGCCAACGTCCTGACTTTC.

The CDR3 region is CASSSNLQQNTEAFF. DNA of the CDR3: TGCGCCAGCAGCTCCAACCTACAGCAGAACACTGAAGCTTTCTTT. The rearrangement links TRBV5-1 to TRBJ1-1; D is unclear. Germline V gene data show CDR1 as SGHRS and CDR2 as YFSETQ. This CDR3 spans 15 amino acids. The V end lost 3 bases, the J end lost 1 base, and 13 bases lay between the germline ends.

This chain connects TRBV2 to TRBJ1-1, with 7 bases identical to TRBD1. With V trimmed by 4 bases and J by 7 bases, 9 bases remained unmatched. CDR3 length: 14 residues. Germline V gives CDR1 SNHLY, CDR2 FYNNEI. The CDR3 here is CASSGQAGQVEAFF. CDR3 sequence (DNA): TGTGCCAGCAGTGGACAGGCCGGACAGGTTGAAGCTTTCTTT. Full variable domain (outside the CDR3, taken from reference TRBV2 and TRBJ1-1): EPEVTQTPSHQVTQMGQEVILRCVPISNHLYFYWYRQILGQKVEFLVSFYNNEISEKSEIFDDQFSVERPDGSNFTLKIRSTKLEDSAMYFCASSGQAGQVEAFFGQGTRLTVV.

The rearrangement uses TRBV19 and TRBJ1-1, with D uncertain. V lost 5 bases to trimming and J lost 4 bases, with 11 bases between them. CDR1 LNHDA and CDR2 SQIVND come from the germline V gene (reference sequence). The CDR3 totals 13 residues. Here the CDR3 reads CASSYSRITEAFF. CDR3 in DNA: TGTGCCAGTAGTTACAGCCGGATCACTGAAGCTTTCTTT.

The chain employs TRBV12-3 or TRBV12-4 and TRBJ1-3, with unresolved D. Trimming removed 6 bases from V and 4 bases from J, with 7 bases in between. The CDR3 runs to 12 residues. CDR3 sequence: CASRIQGNTIYF. The CDR3 DNA is TGTGCCAGCAGGATACAGGGAAACACCATATATTTT.

This chain joins TRBV28 and TRBJ2-7; 11 bases fit TRBD2. The ends lost 5 bases at V and 3 bases at J; junction bases unmatched: 6. Germline V gene data show CDR1 as MDHEN and CDR2 as SYDVKM. The length of the CDR3 is 15 residues. The CDR3 region has the DNA TGTGCCAGCAGTCAGACTAGCGGGACGAGCTACGAGCAGTACTTC. As protein: CASSQTSGTSYEQYF.

This chain uses TRBV28 with TRBJ1-3; TRBD1 matches 8 bases. The CDR3 covers 15 residues. CDR1 and CDR2 (germline): MDHEN, SYDVKM. V dropped 3 bases and J dropped 4; count of bases not matched to a gene: 5. The CDR3 region has the DNA TGTGCCAGCAGTTTTCCAGGACAGGGCGGAAACACCATATATTTT. Its translation is CASSFPGQGGNTIYF. Supplemented by reference TRBV28 and TRBJ1-3, the full variable domain reads DVKVTQSSRYLVKRTGEKVFLECVQDMDHENMFWYRQDPGLGLRLIYFSYDVKMKEKGDIPEGYSVSREKKERFSLILESASTNQTSMYLCASSFPGQGGNTIYFGEGSWLTVV.

This rearrangement joins TRBV10-3 to TRBJ1-4; D is perhaps TRBD1 (5 bases). Trimming took 10 bases from V and 4 from J, leaving 10 bases between them. The CDR3 runs to 12 residues. CDR1 is ENHRY and CDR2 is SYGVKD in the germline V gene. The CDR3 sequence: CATGGGNEKLFF. In DNA form, the CDR3 reads TGTGCCACCGGGGGGGGTAATGAAAAACTGTTTTTT.